The T cell receptor (beta chain) under discussion was sequenced for a study of blood T cell repertoires in COVID-19. Study at large: PBMCs, B-cell-depleted T cells, or T cells were the source of the cDNA or gDNA that made up the material.

TCRdb's copy holds only in-frame clones and misses some; the assay was immunoSEQ multiplex PCR. There are hundreds of thousands of clones in the sample; more than 80% occur only once, and around 0.85% lies in the top ten. The specimen sequenced was PBMCs or T cells enriched from blood (not recorded which). The clonotype comes from a man in his fifties or sixties who had been exposed to COVID-19.

The CDR3, as DNA: TGTGCCAGCACCAGACCGGGACAGGGAGGCAATGAGCAGTTCTTC. Its translation: CASTRPGQGGNEQFF. This chain uses TRBV25-1 with TRBJ2-1, with 9 nucleotides matching TRBD1. CDR1 is MGHDK and CDR2 is SYGVNS in the germline V gene. Trimming cost V 7 bases and J 6 bases; bases outside gene matches: 10. The CDR3 is 15 residues long. Drawing the rest from reference TRBV25-1 and TRBJ2-1, the complete variable domain is EADIYQTPRYLVIGTGKKITLECSQTMGHDKMYWYQQDPGMELHLIHYSYGVNSTEKGDLSSESTVSRIRTEHFPLTLESARPSHTSQYLCASTRPGQGGNEQFFGPGTRLTVL.